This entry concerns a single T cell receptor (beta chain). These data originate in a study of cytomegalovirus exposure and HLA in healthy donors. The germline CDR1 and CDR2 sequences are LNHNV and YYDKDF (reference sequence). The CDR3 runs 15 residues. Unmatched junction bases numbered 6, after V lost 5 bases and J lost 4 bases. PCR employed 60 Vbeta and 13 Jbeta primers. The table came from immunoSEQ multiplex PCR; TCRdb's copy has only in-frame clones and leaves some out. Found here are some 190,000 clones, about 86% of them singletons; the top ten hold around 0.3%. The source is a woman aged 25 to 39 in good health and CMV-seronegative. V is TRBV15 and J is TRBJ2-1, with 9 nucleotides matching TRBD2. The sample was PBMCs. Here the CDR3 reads CATSYTSGFYNEQFF. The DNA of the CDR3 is TGTGCCACCAGCTACACTAGCGGGTTTTACAATGAGCAGTTCTTC.